The clone carrying this TCR beta chain was observed a few times. The V gene's germline CDR1 is LGHNT and CDR2 FRNRAP. With 5 bases clipped from V and 1 base from J, the junction kept 1 base outside the gene matches. CDR3 size: 13 residues. The source of the sample is a study of blood T cell repertoires in COVID-19. Some clones are missing from TCRdb's copy, which holds only in-frame ones; the method was immunoSEQ multiplex PCR. Of 130,000 to 150,000 clones listed, 84% were seen once; the top ten hold more than 4.5%. The TCR sequence derives from a woman in her 50s who had been exposed to COVID-19. This rearrangement joins TRBV12-5 to TRBJ1-1; 7 nucleotides agree with TRBD1. Material: PBMCs or T cells enriched from blood (not recorded which). CDR3 sequence: CASGQGGNTEAFF. The CDR3 nucleotides are TGTGCTAGTGGTCAGGGGGGGAACACTGAAGCTTTCTTT. Variable domain in full (rest from reference TRBV12-5 and TRBJ1-1): DARVTQTPRHKVTEMGQEVTMRCQPILGHNTVFWYRQTMMQGLELLAYFRNRAPLDDSGMPKDRFSAEMPDATLATLKIQPSEPRDSAVYFCASGQGGNTEAFFGQGTRLTVV.